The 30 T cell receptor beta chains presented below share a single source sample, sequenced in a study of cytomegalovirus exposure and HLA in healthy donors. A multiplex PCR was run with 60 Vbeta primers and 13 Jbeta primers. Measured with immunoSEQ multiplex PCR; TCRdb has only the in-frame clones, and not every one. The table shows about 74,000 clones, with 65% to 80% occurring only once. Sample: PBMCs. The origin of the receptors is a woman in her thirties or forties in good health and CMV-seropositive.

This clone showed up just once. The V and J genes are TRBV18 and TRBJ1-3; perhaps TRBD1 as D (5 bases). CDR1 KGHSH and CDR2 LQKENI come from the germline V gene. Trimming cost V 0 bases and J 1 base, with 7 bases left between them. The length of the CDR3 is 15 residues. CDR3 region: CASSPPGGSGNTIYF. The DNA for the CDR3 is TGTGCCAGCTCACCACCGGGGGGATCTGGAAACACCATATATTTT.

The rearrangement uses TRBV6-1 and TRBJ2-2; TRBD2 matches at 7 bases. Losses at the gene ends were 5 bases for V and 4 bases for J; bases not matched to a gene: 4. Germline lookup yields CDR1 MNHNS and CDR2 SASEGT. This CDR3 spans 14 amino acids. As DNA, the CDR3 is TGTGCCAGCAGTCTAGCGGAGACCACCGGGGAGCTGTTTTTT. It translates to CASSLAETTGELFF.

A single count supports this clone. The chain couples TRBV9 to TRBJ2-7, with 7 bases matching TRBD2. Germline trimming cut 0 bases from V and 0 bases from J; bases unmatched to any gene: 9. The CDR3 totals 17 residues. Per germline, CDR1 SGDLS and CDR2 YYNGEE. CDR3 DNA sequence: TGTGCCAGCAGCGTAGGCCCCCGGCTAGCGGACTCCTACGAGCAGTACTTC. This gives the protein CASSVGPRLADSYEQYF.

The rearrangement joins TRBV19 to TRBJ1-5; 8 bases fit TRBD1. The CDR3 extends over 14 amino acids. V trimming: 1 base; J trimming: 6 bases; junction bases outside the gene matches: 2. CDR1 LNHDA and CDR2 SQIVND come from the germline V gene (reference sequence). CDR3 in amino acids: CASSIGTGSQPQHF. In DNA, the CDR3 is TGTGCCAGTAGTATAGGGACAGGGAGTCAGCCCCAGCATTTT.

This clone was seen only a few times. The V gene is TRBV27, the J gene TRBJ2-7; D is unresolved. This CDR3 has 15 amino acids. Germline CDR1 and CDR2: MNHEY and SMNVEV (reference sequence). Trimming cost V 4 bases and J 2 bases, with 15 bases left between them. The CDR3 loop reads CASSSASLVAYEQYF. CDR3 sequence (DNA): TGTGCCAGCAGTTCGGCCTCTCTAGTAGCCTACGAGCAGTACTTC.

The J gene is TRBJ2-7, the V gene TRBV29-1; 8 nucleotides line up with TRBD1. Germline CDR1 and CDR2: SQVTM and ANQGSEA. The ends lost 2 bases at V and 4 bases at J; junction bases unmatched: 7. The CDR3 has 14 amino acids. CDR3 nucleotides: TGCAGCGTTGAATTCCCAGGGGGCCTTTACGAGCAGTACTTC. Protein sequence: CSVEFPGGLYEQYF.

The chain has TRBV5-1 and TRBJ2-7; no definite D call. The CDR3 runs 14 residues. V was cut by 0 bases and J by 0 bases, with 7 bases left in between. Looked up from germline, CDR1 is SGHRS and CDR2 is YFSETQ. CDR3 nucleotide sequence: TGCGCCAGCAGCTTGGGACACGGCTCCTACGAGCAGTACTTC. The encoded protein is CASSLGHGSYEQYF.

CDR3 amino acids: CASNLAGTYNEQFF. As DNA, the CDR3 is TGCGCCAGCAACCTAGCGGGGACGTACAATGAGCAGTTCTTC. The V gene is TRBV5-1, the J gene TRBJ2-1; 9 nucleotides align to TRBD2. Germline CDR1 is SGHRS and CDR2 is YFSETQ. V was pared by 6 bases and J by 4 bases, with 5 bases of the junction left unmatched. The CDR3 length is 14 residues.

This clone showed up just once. CDR3 sequence: CTSSHGQTSYEQYF. In nucleotides, the CDR3 is TGCACCAGCAGCCATGGACAGACCTCCTACGAGCAGTACTTC. This sequence joins TRBV1 and TRBJ2-7; TRBD1 is taken as the D call from the table, unchecked against the DNA. TRBV1 is a recognized pseudogene. This CDR3 contains 14 residues.

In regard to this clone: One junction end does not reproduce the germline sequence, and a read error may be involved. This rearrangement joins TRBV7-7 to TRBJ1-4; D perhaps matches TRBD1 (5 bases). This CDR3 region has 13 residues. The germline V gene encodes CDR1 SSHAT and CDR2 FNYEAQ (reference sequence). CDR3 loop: CASSRGSGEKLFF. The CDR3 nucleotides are TGTGCTAGCAGCCGGGGGAGCGGCGAAAAACTGTTTTTT.

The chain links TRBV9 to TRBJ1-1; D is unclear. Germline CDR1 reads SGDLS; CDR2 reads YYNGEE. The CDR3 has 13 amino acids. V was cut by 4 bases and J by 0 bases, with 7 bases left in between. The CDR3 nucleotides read TGTGCCAGCAGCTACTCCTTGAACACTGAAGCTTTCTTT. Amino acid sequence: CASSYSLNTEAFF.

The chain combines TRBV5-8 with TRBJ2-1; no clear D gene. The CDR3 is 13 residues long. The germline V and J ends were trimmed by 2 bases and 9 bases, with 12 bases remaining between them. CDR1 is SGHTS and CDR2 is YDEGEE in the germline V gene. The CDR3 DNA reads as TGTGCCAGCAGCTTTAGCCTTTTCGCTGAGCAGTTCTTC. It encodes CASSFSLFAEQFF.

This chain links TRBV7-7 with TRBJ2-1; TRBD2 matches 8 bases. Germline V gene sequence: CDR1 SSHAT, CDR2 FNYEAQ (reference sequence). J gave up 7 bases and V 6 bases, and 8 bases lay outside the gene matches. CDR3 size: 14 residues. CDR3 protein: CASSPQAGVNEQFF. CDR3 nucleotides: TGTGCCAGCAGTCCCCAAGCGGGAGTAAATGAGCAGTTCTTC.

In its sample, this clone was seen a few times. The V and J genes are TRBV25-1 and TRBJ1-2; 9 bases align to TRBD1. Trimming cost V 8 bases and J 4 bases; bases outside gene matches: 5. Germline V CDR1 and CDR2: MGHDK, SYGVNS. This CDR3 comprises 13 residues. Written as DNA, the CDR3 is TGTGCCAGCGCCGGGACAGGGTCCTATGGCTACACCTTC. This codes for CASAGTGSYGYTF.

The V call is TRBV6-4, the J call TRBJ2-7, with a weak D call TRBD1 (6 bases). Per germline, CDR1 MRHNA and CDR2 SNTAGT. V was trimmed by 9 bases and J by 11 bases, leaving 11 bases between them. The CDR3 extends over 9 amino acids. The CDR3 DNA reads TGTGCCAGTGAGGGGGAAAAGTACTTC. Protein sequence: CASEGEKYF.

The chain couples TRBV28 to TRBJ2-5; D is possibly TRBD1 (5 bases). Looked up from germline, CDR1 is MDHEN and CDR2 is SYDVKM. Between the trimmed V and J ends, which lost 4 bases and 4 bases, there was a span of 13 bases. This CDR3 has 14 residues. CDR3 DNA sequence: TGTGCCAGCAGTTCCCAGGACATACGAGAGACCCAGTACTTC. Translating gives CASSSQDIRETQYF.

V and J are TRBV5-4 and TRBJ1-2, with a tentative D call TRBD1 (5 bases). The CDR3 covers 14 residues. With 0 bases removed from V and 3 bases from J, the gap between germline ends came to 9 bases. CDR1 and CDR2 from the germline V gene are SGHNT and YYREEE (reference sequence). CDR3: CASSLGGQDYGYTF. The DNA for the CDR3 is TGTGCCAGCAGCTTGGGGGGCCAGGACTATGGCTACACCTTC.

The CDR3 DNA reads as TGTGCCTGGAGGACAGGGGCGCAACTATACGAGCAGTACTTC. It translates to CAWRTGAQLYEQYF. The rearrangement uses TRBV30 and TRBJ2-7; 8 positions agree with TRBD1. This CDR3 spans 14 amino acids. Germline lookup yields CDR1 GTSNPN and CDR2 SVGIG (reference sequence). The ends lost 3 bases at V and 4 bases at J; junction bases unmatched: 8.

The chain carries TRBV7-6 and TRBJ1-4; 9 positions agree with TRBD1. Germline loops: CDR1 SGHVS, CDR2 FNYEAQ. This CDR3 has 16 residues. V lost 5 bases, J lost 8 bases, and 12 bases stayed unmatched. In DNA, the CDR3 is TGTGCCAGCAGCCCCCCGGGACAGGGAGGTAGAGAAAAACTGTTTTTT. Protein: CASSPPGQGGREKLFF.

CDR3 sequence (DNA): TGTGCCAGCAGTTACCCCCAAACCGGGGAGCTGTTTTTT. Translating it yields CASSYPQTGELFF. The chain is built from TRBV6-6 and TRBJ2-2; D gene unclear. V dropped 2 bases and J dropped 5 bases, with 6 bases sitting between them. The CDR3 has 13 residues. The germline gives CDR1 MNHNY, CDR2 SVGAGI (reference sequence).

The CDR3 here is CASSLVGREAFF. The CDR3 DNA reads as TGTGCCAGCAGCTTAGTGGGCAGAGAAGCTTTCTTT. The V and J genes are TRBV7-2 and TRBJ1-1; D is unclear. The germline V gene has CDR1 SGHTA and CDR2 FQGNSA. This CDR3 spans 12 amino acids. With 1 base removed from V and 8 bases from J, the gap between germline ends came to 8 bases. The full variable domain, with the rest looked up from reference TRBV7-2 and TRBJ1-1, is GAGVSQSPSNKVTEKGKDVELRCDPISGHTALYWYRQSLGQGLEFLIYFQGNSAPDKSGLPSDRFSAERTGGSVSTLTIQRTQQEDSAVYLCASSLVGREAFFGQGTRLTVV.

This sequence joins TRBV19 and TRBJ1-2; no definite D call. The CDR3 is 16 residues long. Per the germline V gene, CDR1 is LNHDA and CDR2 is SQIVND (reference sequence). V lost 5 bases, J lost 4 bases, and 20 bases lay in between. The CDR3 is CASSPDPSGSIYGYTF. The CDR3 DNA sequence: TGTGCCAGTAGTCCTGACCCCTCGGGGTCCATCTATGGCTACACCTTC.

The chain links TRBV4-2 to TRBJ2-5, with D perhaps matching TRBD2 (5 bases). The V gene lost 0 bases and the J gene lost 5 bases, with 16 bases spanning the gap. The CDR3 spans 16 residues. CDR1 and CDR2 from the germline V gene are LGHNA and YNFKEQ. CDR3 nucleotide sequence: TGTGCCAGCAGCCAAGAAGAGCTAGCAGGCCCGGAGACCCAGTACTTC. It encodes CASSQEELAGPETQYF.

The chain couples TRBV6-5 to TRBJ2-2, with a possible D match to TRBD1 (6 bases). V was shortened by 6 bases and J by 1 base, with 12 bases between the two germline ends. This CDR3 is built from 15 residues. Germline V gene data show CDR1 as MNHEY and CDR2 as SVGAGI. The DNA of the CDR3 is TGTGCCAGCAGCTCAGGGGATAGGAACACCGGGGAGCTGTTTTTT. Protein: CASSSGDRNTGELFF.

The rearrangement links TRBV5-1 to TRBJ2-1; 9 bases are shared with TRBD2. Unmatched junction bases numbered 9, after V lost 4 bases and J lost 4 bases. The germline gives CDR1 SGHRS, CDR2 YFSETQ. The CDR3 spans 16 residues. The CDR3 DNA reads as TGCGCCAGCAGCGTAATAGCGGGAGCAGTGTACAATGAGCAGTTCTTC. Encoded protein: CASSVIAGAVYNEQFF.

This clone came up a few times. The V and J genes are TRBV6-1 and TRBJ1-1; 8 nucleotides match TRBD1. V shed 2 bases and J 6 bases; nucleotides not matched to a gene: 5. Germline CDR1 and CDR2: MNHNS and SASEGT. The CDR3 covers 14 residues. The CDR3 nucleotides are TGTGCCAGCAGTGAAACCGACAGGGGCGCTGAAGCTTTCTTT. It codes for CASSETDRGAEAFF.

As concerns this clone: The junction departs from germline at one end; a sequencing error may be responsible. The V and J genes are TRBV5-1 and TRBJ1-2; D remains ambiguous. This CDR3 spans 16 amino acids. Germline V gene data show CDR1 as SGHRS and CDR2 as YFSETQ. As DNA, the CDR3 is TGCGCCAGCAGCTTATCCCCGATAGGAGGGTTCGGTGGCTACCCCTTC. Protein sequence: CASSLSPIGGFGGYPF.

The CDR3 coding sequence is TGTGCCAGCAGCCAAAATCCGGGTTCGGGGGCTAACTATGGCTACACCTTC. It codes for CASSQNPGSGANYGYTF. This chain links TRBV14 with TRBJ1-2; maybe TRBD1 (5 bases). V lost 2 bases to trimming and J lost 0 bases, with 16 bases between them. Germline V gene data show CDR1 as SGHDN and CDR2 as FVKESK. The CDR3 is 17 amino acids.

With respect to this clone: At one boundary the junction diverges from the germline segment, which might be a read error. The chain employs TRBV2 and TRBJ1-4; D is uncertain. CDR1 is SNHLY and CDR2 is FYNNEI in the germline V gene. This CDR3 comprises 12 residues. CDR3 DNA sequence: TGTGCCAGCAGTGAAGCGCTTCGTGCCAGCGCGTTT. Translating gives CASSEALRASAF.

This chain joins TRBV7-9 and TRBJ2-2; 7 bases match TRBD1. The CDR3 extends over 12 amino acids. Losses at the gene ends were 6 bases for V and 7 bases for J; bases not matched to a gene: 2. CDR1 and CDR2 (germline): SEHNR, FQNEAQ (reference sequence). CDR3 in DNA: TGTGCCAGCAGTCCAGGGGGCGGGGAGCTGTTTTTT. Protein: CASSPGGGELFF.